The rows below give T cell receptor beta chains drawn from one sample of a study of T cells after yellow fever vaccination. TCRdb analysed the 5' RACE reads with MiXCR anew, one entry per CDR3 protein. The profile shows under 300,000 distinct CDR3 sequences, 6.9% of them singletons. Source: CD4+ T cells sorted from PBMCs, taken 15 days after the yellow fever booster vaccination. Every receptor here comes from a man between 25 and 39 years old who received the YFV17D yellow fever vaccine. CDR3s include the opening cysteine and the closing phenylalanine or tryptophan. D genes are given only for firm matches. Clone size is stated in some rows and not others, as once, few, many or a class when expanded.

clone_size j_call v_call d_call cdr3_aa cdr3_nt
many TRBJ2-1 TRBV7-2 TRBD2 CASSLGGLAGDRRGQFF TGTGCCAGCAGCTTGGGCGGACTAGCGGGAGACCGACGGGGGCAGTTCTTC
- TRBJ2-7 TRBV5-1 TRBD2 CASSHRTSGSYEQYF TGCGCCAGCAGCCACAGGACTAGCGGCTCCTACGAGCAGTACTTC
medium-sized TRBJ2-1 TRBV29-1 TRBD1 CSVQQGANEQFF TGCAGCGTGCAACAGGGGGCCAATGAGCAGTTCTTC
many TRBJ1-2 TRBV12-3/TRBV12-4 - CASSLRRGEGYTF TGTGCCAGCAGTTTACGTAGAGGGGAAGGCTACACCTTC
few TRBJ2-1 TRBV27 - CASPRQVEDEQFF TGTGCCAGCCCTCGGCAGGTGGAAGATGAGCAGTTCTTC
many TRBJ2-3 TRBV5-1 - CASSSLRTDTQYF TGCGCCAGCAGCAGTTTGCGCACAGATACGCAGTATTTT
- TRBJ2-1 TRBV12-3/TRBV12-4 TRBD1 CASSLRGLQNEQFF TGTGCCAGCAGTCTCAGGGGGCTCCAGAATGAGCAGTTCTTC
many TRBJ1-1 TRBV12-3/TRBV12-4 - CASSLRGREAFF TGTGCCAGCAGTTTAAGGGGCAGAGAAGCTTTCTTT
few TRBJ2-1 TRBV7-6 - CASSFRPSSSYNEQFF TGTGCCAGCAGCTTCCGACCGTCGAGCTCCTACAATGAGCAGTTCTTC
- TRBJ1-5 TRBV19 - CASRKGGYSNQPQHF TGTGCCAGCAGAAAAGGGGGTTATAGCAATCAGCCCCAGCATTTT
many TRBJ2-2 TRBV12-3/TRBV12-4 - CASSLVGPGELFF TGTGCCAGCAGTTTGGTGGGGCCCGGGGAGCTGTTTTTT
- TRBJ2-4 TRBV7-2 TRBD2 CASSFTGGSIQYF TGTGCCAGCAGCTTTACTGGCGGGAGCATTCAGTACTTC
many TRBJ2-3 TRBV18 - CASSTGTDTQYF TGTGCCAGCTCAACAGGCACAGATACGCAGTATTTT
- TRBJ2-2 TRBV7-7 TRBD2 CASSPRLAGGPNTGELFF TGTGCCAGCAGCCCCCGACTAGCGGGAGGACCGAACACCGGGGAGCTGTTTTTT
many TRBJ1-3 TRBV20-1 - CSARDRQGGLGNTIYF TGCAGTGCTAGAGATCGTCAGGGAGGGCTTGGAAACACCATATATTTT
- TRBJ2-1 TRBV27 - CASSLGETGTIYNEQFF TGTGCCAGCAGTTTGGGAGAGACAGGGACTATCTACAATGAGCAGTTCTTC
- TRBJ1-6 TRBV6-1 TRBD1 CASSETGGHYNSPLHF TGTGCCAGCAGTGAAACAGGGGGCCATTATAATTCACCCCTCCACTTT
many TRBJ1-1 TRBV20-1 - CSAPPAGLNTEAFF TGCAGTGCTCCCCCTGCTGGGCTGAACACTGAAGCTTTCTTT
many TRBJ2-7 TRBV12-3/TRBV12-4 - CASSLRGLLYEQYF TGTGCCAGCAGCCTCCGAGGGCTTCTCTACGAGCAGTACTTC
- TRBJ2-7 TRBV7-2 - CASSQRAGTLHYEQYF TGTGCCAGCAGCCAAAGGGCAGGGACCCTACACTACGAGCAGTACTTC
few TRBJ2-2 TRBV12-3/TRBV12-4 TRBD2 CATQKGASGVTGELFF TGTGCCACCCAAAAAGGGGCTAGCGGGGTCACCGGGGAGCTGTTTTTT
- TRBJ2-5 TRBV6-2/TRBV6-3 - CASSYEAGSQETQYF TGTGCCAGCAGTTACGAGGCGGGGAGCCAAGAGACCCAGTACTTC
many TRBJ2-1 TRBV5-6 - CASSLDPSSYNEQFF TGTGCCAGCAGCTTGGATCCGAGCTCCTACAATGAGCAGTTCTTC
many TRBJ2-7 TRBV4-2 - CASSPDSGLQYF TGTGCCAGCAGCCCGGATAGCGGTCTGCAGTACTTC
- TRBJ1-2 TRBV29-1 - CSVVDGNYGYTF TGCAGCGTAGTCGACGGAAACTATGGCTACACCTTC
few TRBJ2-1 TRBV12-3/TRBV12-4 - CASSPQLRTGGNEQFF TGTGCCAGCAGTCCTCAACTCAGGACTGGGGGCAATGAGCAGTTCTTC
many TRBJ2-5 TRBV5-6 - CASSLERLETQYF TGTGCCAGCAGCTTGGAAAGACTCGAGACCCAGTACTTC
few TRBJ2-5 TRBV29-1 - CSVVEAQETQYF TGCAGCGTTGTCGAGGCCCAAGAGACCCAGTACTTC
- TRBJ2-1 TRBV4-2 - CASSQDRGSSSYNEQFF TGTGCCAGCAGCCAAGATCGAGGCTCGAGCTCCTACAATGAGCAGTTCTTC
many TRBJ2-1 TRBV27 - CASSGGLAYNEQFF TGTGCCAGCAGTGGAGGACTGGCGTACAATGAGCAGTTCTTC
medium-sized TRBJ2-3 TRBV7-3 - CASSLQGASSTDTQYF TGTGCCAGCAGCCTCCAAGGGGCTAGCAGCACAGATACGCAGTATTTT
many TRBJ2-1 TRBV20-1 TRBD2 CSGLLAGGLNEQFF TGCAGTGGCCTACTAGCGGGAGGCCTCAATGAGCAGTTCTTC
few TRBJ2-3 TRBV29-1 - CSVVVSRSTDTQYF TGCAGCGTTGTGGTTAGCAGGTCCACAGATACGCAGTATTTT
- TRBJ2-3 TRBV7-7 TRBD1 CASSLGTGRTDTQYF TGTGCCAGCAGCTTGGGGACAGGACGAACAGATACGCAGTATTTT
- TRBJ1-2 TRBV29-1 - CSVVRVDYGYTF TGCAGCGTTGTACGAGTTGACTATGGCTACACCTTC
- TRBJ2-7 TRBV5-1 TRBD2 CASSLELAGGMNEQYF TGCGCCAGCAGCTTGGAGCTAGCGGGAGGGATGAACGAGCAGTACTTC
- TRBJ2-7 TRBV20-1 - CSARDLEYEQYF TGCAGTGCTAGGGACCTGGAGTACGAGCAGTACTTC
- TRBJ1-1 TRBV7-2 - CASSLGWGGGNTEAFF TGTGCCAGCAGCTTGGGATGGGGGGGAGGGAACACTGAAGCTTTCTTT
- TRBJ2-3 TRBV10-1 TRBD2 CASSEGLASTDTQYF TGCGCCAGCAGTGAGGGACTAGCTAGCACAGATACGCAGTATTTT
- TRBJ2-7 TRBV29-1 TRBD1 CSVTRQGFYEQYF TGCAGCGTGACAAGACAGGGGTTCTACGAGCAGTACTTC
- TRBJ2-3 TRBV7-3 TRBD2 CASSLSPGLAGVGTDTQYF TGTGCCAGCAGCTTAAGCCCGGGACTAGCGGGAGTGGGCACAGATACGCAGTATTTT
many TRBJ2-5 TRBV21-1 - CASSKDLQGARLHETQYF TGTGCCAGCAGCAAAGACCTACAGGGGGCGCGTCTCCACGAGACCCAGTACTTC
few TRBJ2-5 TRBV6-1 TRBD1 CASTLNRGLETQYF TGTGCCAGCACCCTCAACAGGGGGCTAGAGACCCAGTACTTC
many TRBJ2-5 TRBV20-1 TRBD2 CSAKRGGSQETQYF TGCAGTGCTAAGAGGGGCGGGAGTCAAGAGACCCAGTACTTC
few TRBJ2-1 TRBV5-5 - CASSPVGGISSYNEQFF TGTGCCAGCAGCCCGGTCGGGGGAATCAGTTCCTACAATGAGCAGTTCTTC
few TRBJ1-2 TRBV7-2 TRBD1 CASSQTGGSLYGYTF TGTGCCAGCAGCCAGACAGGGGGCTCCCTATATGGCTACACCTTC
few TRBJ1-1 TRBV5-1 - CASSPLTASNTEAFF TGCGCCAGCAGCCCCTTGACAGCCTCGAACACTGAAGCTTTCTTT
- TRBJ2-3 TRBV7-9 - CASSFRARGWGEDTQYF TGTGCCAGCAGCTTCCGAGCGCGCGGCTGGGGGGAAGATACGCAGTATTTT
many TRBJ2-7 TRBV6-2/TRBV6-3 - CASSNPPGTNYEQYF TGTGCCAGCAGTAATCCTCCCGGGACAAACTACGAGCAGTACTTC
many TRBJ2-7 TRBV28 TRBD2 CASSLWGGRGREQYF TGTGCCAGCAGTTTATGGGGCGGGAGAGGGCGCGAGCAGTACTTC
many TRBJ2-2 TRBV11-1 TRBD2 CASSFSGSNTGELFF TGTGCCAGCAGCTTTAGCGGGAGCAACACCGGGGAGCTGTTTTTT
- TRBJ2-5 TRBV5-1 TRBD2 CASSLDSGTETQYF TGCGCCAGCAGCTTGGATAGCGGGACTGAGACCCAGTACTTC
- TRBJ2-1 TRBV19 - CASSDLREQFF TGTGCCAGTAGCGATTTGCGTGAGCAGTTCTTC
many TRBJ2-3 TRBV27 - CASRRDSLTDTQYF TGTGCCAGCCGAAGGGACTCACTCACAGATACGCAGTATTTT
few TRBJ2-7 TRBV6-1 TRBD1 CASREDREGEQYF TGTGCCAGCAGGGAAGACAGGGAAGGCGAGCAGTACTTC
- TRBJ2-5 TRBV20-1 TRBD2 CSARPSGRETQYF TGCAGTGCTAGACCTAGCGGGAGAGAGACCCAGTACTTC
- TRBJ2-1 TRBV20-1 - CSPLGNEQFF TGCAGCCCCCTGGGGAATGAGCAGTTCTTC
few TRBJ2-5 TRBV7-7 - CASSSKLLGGETQYF TGTGCTAGCAGCTCTAAACTCCTAGGCGGGGAGACCCAGTACTTC
many TRBJ2-1 TRBV12-3/TRBV12-4 - CASSLLGANEQFF TGTGCCAGCAGTTTGCTGGGGGCCAATGAGCAGTTCTTC
few TRBJ2-3 TRBV20-1 TRBD2 CSARVGSASGGTQYF TGCAGTGCTAGAGTTGGTAGTGCATCGGGGGGTACGCAGTATTTT